This passage covers 19 T cell receptor beta chains from one sample sequenced in a study of cytomegalovirus exposure and HLA in healthy donors. This PCR relied on a set of 60 Vbeta primers and 13 Jbeta primers. Sequencing was performed with immunoSEQ multiplex PCR; in TCRdb, only in-frame clones are kept and a portion is missing. The sample includes 120,000 or so clones, about 75% of them seen just once. Specimen: PBMCs. All receptors derive from a man in his 60s in good health and CMV-seropositive.

The chain combines TRBV6-1 with TRBJ1-4; weak D call: TRBD1 (6 bases). CDR1 MNHNS and CDR2 SASEGT come from the germline V gene. The CDR3 has 16 amino acids. Between the trimmed V and J ends, which lost 4 bases and 1 base, there was a span of 13 bases. CDR3 DNA sequence: TGTGCCAGCAGTGCACAGGGTCGGGGAACTAATGAAAAACTGTTTTTT. It translates to CASSAQGRGTNEKLFF.

The chain carries TRBV21-1 and TRBJ1-3. TRBV21-1 is described as a pseudogene. The CDR3 has 14 residues. CDR3 DNA: TGTGCCAGCAGCTCCCATAGAGAAGGAAACACCATATATTTT. This gives the protein CASSSHREGNTIYF.

V gene TRBV20-1 combines with J gene TRBJ2-1; no reliable D call. The ends were cut back, 6 bases at V and 8 bases at J, with 11 bases in the middle. This CDR3 contains 11 residues. Germline loops: CDR1 DFQATT, CDR2 SNEGSKA (reference sequence). CDR3 amino acids: CSAQPYDEQFF. In nucleotides, the CDR3 is TGCAGTGCCCAACCCTATGATGAGCAGTTCTTC.

The table lists this clone with a few counts. The chain recombines TRBV9 with TRBJ2-2, with a tentative D call TRBD2 (7 bases). Germline CDR1 and CDR2: SGDLS and YYNGEE. The CDR3 covers 13 residues. Trimming took 7 bases from V and 5 from J, leaving 12 bases between them. CDR3: CASGGGGTGELFF. The DNA for the CDR3 is TGTGCCAGCGGGGGAGGGGGGACCGGGGAGCTGTTTTTT.

A few counts support this clone. This sequence joins TRBV5-6 and TRBJ1-2, with TRBD1 as a possible D gene (5 bases). The germline V gene has CDR1 SGHDT and CDR2 YYEEEE. Trimming removed 4 bases at V and 1 base at J, with 8 bases between. The CDR3 sequence is 13 residues long. CDR3 DNA sequence: TGTGCCAGCAGCAGGGGTGGTAACTATGGCTACACCTTC. Its translation: CASSRGGNYGYTF.

The CDR3 loop reads CASSLLGGPETQYF. The CDR3 nucleotides are TGCGCCAGCAGCTTGTTAGGGGGACCAGAGACCCAGTACTTC. This chain links TRBV5-1 with TRBJ2-5; a possible D gene is TRBD1 (6 bases). Germline CDR1 is SGHRS and CDR2 is YFSETQ. The CDR3 consists of 14 residues. The V and J ends lost 1 base and 4 bases respectively, with 11 bases between them.

The chain employs TRBV9 and TRBJ1-3; D might be TRBD1 (5 bases). This CDR3 is 15 amino acids long. Trimming removed 4 bases at V and 2 bases at J, with 13 bases between. Germline V gives CDR1 SGDLS, CDR2 YYNGEE. CDR3 region: CASSPQGSPGNTIYF. DNA for the CDR3: TGTGCCAGCAGCCCTCAGGGCTCTCCTGGAAACACCATATATTTT.

This sequence joins TRBV6-5 and TRBJ1-2, with D tentatively TRBD1 (5 bases). CDR1 is MNHEY and CDR2 is SVGAGI in the germline V gene. The CDR3 is 13 residues long. The V end was cut by 6 bases, the J end by 8 bases, with 16 bases between. Here the CDR3 DNA reads TGTGCCAGCAGGCGGGACCTATGGTCCGGCTACACCTTC. Translated: CASRRDLWSGYTF.

V usage is TRBV29-1 and J usage is TRBJ2-1, with D maybe TRBD2 (5 bases). Germline CDR1 SQVTM, CDR2 ANQGSEA. Deletions cut 4 bases from V and 8 bases from J, with 21 bases between. This CDR3 is built from 15 residues. The CDR3 protein is CSVGPPGSGGDEQFF. As DNA, the CDR3 is TGCAGCGTTGGACCCCCGGGGAGCGGCGGCGATGAGCAGTTCTTC.

V gene TRBV5-1 combines with J gene TRBJ1-2, with no clear D. There are 14 residues in the CDR3. Germline values: CDR1 SGHRS, CDR2 YFSETQ. Trimming removed 1 base from V and 4 bases from J, with 11 bases in between. The CDR3 region is CASSLNARGYGYTF. The CDR3 nucleotides read TGCGCCAGCAGCTTGAACGCACGGGGCTATGGCTACACCTTC.

The V gene is TRBV9, the J gene TRBJ2-3; 8 bases are shared with TRBD2. Germline V gives CDR1 SGDLS, CDR2 YYNGEE. The trim removed 5 bases at V and 1 base at J, leaving 6 bases unmatched. The CDR3 spans 15 residues. The CDR3, as DNA: TGTGCCAGCAGTCGTAGCGGGGCCCGCACAGATACGCAGTATTTT. Its translation is CASSRSGARTDTQYF.

The chain couples TRBV29-1 to TRBJ2-1, with TRBD2 identical over 9 bases. The CDR3 spans 15 residues. The trim removed 3 bases at V and 8 bases at J, leaving 11 bases unmatched. Germline CDR1 reads SQVTM; CDR2 reads ANQGSEA. CDR3 sequence (DNA): TGCAGCGTTGACACTATTAGCGGGAGCCCCGATGAGCAGTTCTTC. It codes for CSVDTISGSPDEQFF.

V gene TRBV5-1 combines with J gene TRBJ1-1, with 11 bases fitting TRBD1. The CDR3 sequence is 14 residues long. V was pared by 4 bases and J by 4 bases, with 3 bases of the junction left unmatched. Germline CDR1 is SGHRS and CDR2 is YFSETQ. This CDR3 reads CASSGGTGGTEAFF. As DNA, the CDR3 is TGCGCCAGCAGCGGCGGGACAGGGGGCACTGAAGCTTTCTTT.

The rearrangement joins TRBV27 to TRBJ1-1, with D uncertain. Germline V lookup: CDR1 MNHEY, CDR2 SMNVEV (reference sequence). Trimming pared 4 bases from V and 5 bases from J, leaving 11 bases between. The CDR3 is made up of 13 amino acids. The CDR3 is CASSSDYETEAFF. The CDR3 coding sequence is TGTGCCAGCAGTTCAGACTACGAGACTGAAGCTTTCTTT.

V is TRBV12-5 and J is TRBJ2-2, with TRBD1 identical over 8 bases. Germline trimming cut 7 bases from V and 4 bases from J; bases unmatched to any gene: 8. Looked up from germline, CDR1 is LGHNT and CDR2 is FRNRAP. This CDR3 has 15 residues. In nucleotides, the CDR3 is TGTGCTAGTGCCAGACAGGGGTCGGGCACCGGGGAGCTGTTTTTT. This translates into CASARQGSGTGELFF.

V gene TRBV11-2 combines with J gene TRBJ2-3, with no clear D. Between the trimmed V and J ends, which lost 1 base and 0 bases, there was a span of 5 bases. Per germline, CDR1 SGHAT and CDR2 FQNNGV. There are 14 residues in the CDR3. CDR3 in amino acids: CASSLVPSTDTQYF. CDR3 nucleotide sequence: TGTGCCAGCAGCTTAGTCCCTAGCACAGATACGCAGTATTTT.

V usage is TRBV29-1 and J usage is TRBJ2-1; D might be TRBD2 (5 bases). Germline assignment: CDR1 SQVTM and CDR2 ANQGSEA. CDR3 length equals 13 residues. Trimming left V 4 bases short and J 6 bases short, with 13 bases between. CDR3 bases: TGCAGCGTTGTTCTTCCAGGACTCAATGAGCAGTTCTTC. Its translation is CSVVLPGLNEQFF.

V gene TRBV10-3 combines with J gene TRBJ2-6, with D perhaps matching TRBD2 (5 bases). Germline V gives CDR1 ENHRY, CDR2 SYGVKD. The CDR3 is 16 residues long. Trimming pared 8 bases from V and 3 bases from J, leaving 17 bases between. Here the CDR3 DNA reads TGTGCCATCGGTCTGAGGGTCCTTGGTGGGGCCAACGTCCTGACTTTC. It encodes CAIGLRVLGGANVLTF.

This clone was found a few times. The genes are TRBV5-5 and TRBJ2-5; D is ambiguous. The germline CDR1 and CDR2 sequences are SGHKS and YYEKEE (reference sequence). The length of the CDR3 is 15 residues. Trimming left V 4 bases short and J 1 base short, with 14 bases between. The CDR3 nucleotides read TGTGCCAGCAGCGGGTCCTTTGACTTCCAAGAGACCCAGTACTTC. Translation gives CASSGSFDFQETQYF.